Here is one T cell receptor beta chain with its context. Its antigen target is currently unknown. Base qualities are not recorded, but no much larger clone differs from it by a single base. The sample belongs to a study of blood T cell repertoires in COVID-19 (TCRdb year 2020). Concerning the study at large: Collaborator samples came from the United States, Italy and Spain and covered acute and convalescent phases of COVID-19. The material from the prospective study consisted of cDNA or gDNA derived from T cells, B-cell-depleted T cells, or PBMCs. The dataset comprised deeply sampled blood TCRbeta repertoires from subjects exposed to, actively infected with, or recovered from COVID-19. The repertoires were made available in a free public database intended to serve as a resource for research on the immune response to SARS-CoV-2. Samples were obtained from the ongoing ImmuneRACE study (first 160 participants) and from over a thousand subjects provided by 6 global collaborators. Sample metadata almost always included a de-identified subject ID, COVID-19 status, age in years and sex. HLA class I and class II types, where available, came from metadata supplied by the sample provider rather than from assay-based typing.

Via the germline V gene (reference sequence), CDR1 is LGHDT and CDR2 YNNKEL. Counted from cysteine to phenylalanine, this CDR3 has 11 amino acids. Of the read, only the CDR3 DNA is kept; its 33 bases are in frame from base 1. A distance of 3 bases separates the germline ends of V and J, which lose 8 bases and 1 base respectively. Here is what the overall study found, with its caveats: The amount of clinical and demographic metadata varied by source and participant and was provided uncurated.

Whole blood was collected in K2EDTA tubes by collaborating institutions according to the institutions' own protocols. For TCRbeta analysis, collaborators shipped samples as frozen whole blood, isolated PBMCs, or DNA extracted from either of those sample types. The immunoSEQ Assay, a bias-controlled multiplex PCR, was used to amplify TCRbeta CDR3 regions from genomic DNA. Concerning the study's data processing: Nucleated cell counts per sample were estimated from amplification of reference gene primers within the assay. To quantify the absolute abundance of each unique TCRbeta CDR3 rearrangement, sequence reads were collapsed and filtered. Productive Simpson clonality was computed per sample as the square root of Simpson's diversity index over productive rearrangements. This immuneACCESS table, as held by TCRdb, lists in-frame sequences with V and J called but not all clones. Of the missing ones, under half trace to an unresolved V gene in checked studies; the others have no known cause. V and J calls and clone size follow that table, whereas D and trimming were derived from the DNA. This sample gives about 130,000 clones in total; more than 75% of them show up just once. The ten largest make up approximately 3.3% of the sample.

What was sequenced was peripheral blood. The chain joins TRBV3-1 (or the pseudogene TRBV3-2) to TRBJ1-5; no D gene can be assigned with confidence. The TCR sequence derives from a woman in her sixties with acute or convalescent COVID-19. The DNA sequence is TGTGCCAGCGGCAGCAATCAGCCCCAGCATTTT. The encoded protein is CASGSNQPQHF.